One and the same sample provided the 2 T cell receptor beta chains below, sequenced in a study of CD8 T cells in Susac syndrome (dated by TCRdb to about 2019). To prepare the library, the immunoSEQ multiplex PCR assay was applied. RNA was extracted using the RNeasy kit, and roughly 0.5 to 1 ug of the RNA was reverse transcribed with random hexamers. The raw public data were reprocessed by TCRdb itself: fastp quality trimming at Q25, MiXCR clonotype calling, in-frame beta chains only. CDR3 protein sequences are deduplicated, and each keeps its most common genes and DNA. The sample table shows over 95,000 distinct CDR3 sequences, and 80% to 95% are seen once. Less than 0.15% of the sample goes to the ten largest clones. Material for sequencing was CD4+ T cells from PBMCs. All receptors derive from a human donor in good health.

The rearrangement joins TRBV6-5 to TRBJ1-1; D is unresolved. The CDR3 loop spans 15 amino acids. The V gene's germline CDR1 is MNHEY and CDR2 SVGAGI. V was cut by 6 bases and J by 6 bases, with 20 bases left in between. DNA for the CDR3: TGTGCCAGCAGCCCCGGGATCCGCTCATTCGCTGAAGCTTTCTTT. Its translation is CASSPGIRSFAEAFF.

This rearrangement joins TRBV11-1 to TRBJ2-5, with D perhaps matching TRBD2 (6 bases). The CDR3 covers 14 residues. Trimming left V 1 base short and J 7 bases short, with 13 bases between. Germline lookup yields CDR1 SGHAT and CDR2 FQDESV (reference sequence). The CDR3 DNA is TGTGCCAGCAGCTTAGACGGGGGTGAGGGGACCCAGTACTTC. Its translation is CASSLDGGEGTQYF.